The 30 T cell receptor beta chains reported below all come from one sample, sequenced in a study of CD8+ T cells in alopecia areata. Researchers sorted pooled cutaneous lymph node cells on the basis of CD4, CD8alpha, NKG2D, NKG2ACE and other markers. TCR sequencing used cDNA made by reverse transcription of extracted RNA. Data came from immunoSEQ multiplex PCR; TCRdb stores just in-frame clones and leaves some out. There are approximately 300,000 clones in the sample, none observed a single time. Sequenced input: CD4+ T cells sorted from a lymph node. These receptors originate from a C3H/HeJ mouse with alopecia areata. MHC haplotype here: H2-k.

A word on this clone: Germline and genes: mouse. The read is 4 residues too short to cover the CDR3 end, so that end is filled in from the germline J gene. Within the sample, other DNA sequences also encode this same CDR3. The gene calls are TRBV13-1 and TRBJ2-3; 9 nucleotides agree with TRBD2. The V segment lost 5 bases and the J segment 3 bases; nucleotides outside the gene matches: 7. CDR1 and CDR2 from the germline V gene are NSHNY and SYGAGN. The CDR3 runs to 15 residues. The sequenced CDR3 bases are TGTGCCAGCAGCCCCCCGGGACTGGGAGCAGAA. Protein product: CASSPPGLGAE. The CDR3 in its entirety is CASSPPGLGAETLYF.

As concerns this clone: The germline and genes are mouse ones. The read ends 4 residues shy of where the CDR3 ends; the end is completed using the germline J gene. At the DNA level, this CDR3 is encoded by other sequences in the same sample as well. The rearrangement links TRBV17 to TRBJ1-2, with 10 bases fitting TRBD1. The trim removed 6 bases at V and 0 bases at J, leaving 4 bases unmatched. Germline CDR1 MNHDT, CDR2 YYDKIL. This CDR3 spans 15 amino acids. CDR3 bases read: TGTGCTAGCAGCAGACAGGGGGCTGCAAACTCC. Its translation: CASSRQGAANS. The entire CDR3 protein reads CASSRQGAANSDYTF.

This clone came up a few times. Here the gene names and germline are mouse. The read ends 4 residues shy of where the CDR3 ends; the end is completed using the germline J gene. The rearrangement links TRBV13-1 to TRBJ1-2; no reliable D call. Trimming removed 5 bases at V and 0 bases at J, with 8 bases between. The CDR3 sequence is 13 residues long. From germline, CDR1 is NSHNY and CDR2 SYGAGN. The CDR3 region is CASRTATNSDYTF. CDR3 bases read: TGTGCCAGCAGGACTGCGACAAACTCC.

This clone was counted only a few times. Germline and genes here are mouse. The read ends 4 residues shy of where the CDR3 ends; the end is completed using the germline J gene. This chain uses TRBV5 with TRBJ2-5; D gene ambiguous. From germline, CDR1 is LGHNA and CDR2 YNLKQL (reference sequence). CDR3 length: 14 amino acids. The DNA read from the CDR3 is TGTGCCAGCAGCCAAGAGGGGTCGGAGGAC. Translating it yields CASSQEGSED. The full CDR3 protein reads CASSQEGSEDTQYF.

Remarks on this clone: The genes and germline here are from mouse. The sequence runs out 4 residues before the end of the CDR3; the remainder is reconstructed from the germline J gene. The same CDR3 can be traced to other DNA sequences in this sample. This chain joins TRBV29 and TRBJ2-3; 8 bases match TRBD1. V lost 5 bases, J lost 1 base, and 2 bases stayed unmatched. This CDR3 is 14 amino acids long. The germline gives CDR1 MSHET, CDR2 SYDVDS. The CDR3 here is CASSTGGGAETLYF. CDR3 bases read: TGTGCTAGCAGTACAGGGGGAGGTGCAGAA.

This clone has only a few counts. Gene and germline names: mouse. The read is 4 residues too short to cover the CDR3 end, so that end is filled in from the germline J gene. The chain carries TRBV13-1 and TRBJ2-1, with a tentative D call TRBD1 (6 bases). CDR3 length: 15 residues. V lost 1 base, J lost 1 base, and 9 bases lay in between. Germline V CDR1 and CDR2: NSHNY, SYGAGN. The CDR3 bases that were read are TGTGCCAGCAGTGATTGGGGACACAACTATGCT. Its protein is CASSDWGHNYA. The CDR3 as a whole reads CASSDWGHNYAEQFF.

On this clone itself: The listed genes are named as in mouse. Read data end 4 residues before the CDR3 end; the end is taken from the germline J gene. The chain links TRBV19 to TRBJ1-2; maybe TRBD1 (5 bases). The CDR3 runs 15 residues. The V gene's germline CDR1 is FNHDT and CDR2 SITEND (reference sequence). V was pared by 5 bases and J by 4 bases, with 18 bases between. CDR3 bases read: TGTGCCAGCAGCCCTACGGCAAGAAGGGGCTCC. Encoded protein: CASSPTARRGS. The entire CDR3 protein reads CASSPTARRGSDYTF.

This clone came up a few times. Any gene name here is a mouse gene name. The read stops 4 residues short of the end of the CDR3; the missing end is completed from the germline J gene. The V call is TRBV13-2, the J call TRBJ2-7, with 9 positions matching TRBD2. Germline values: CDR1 NNHNN, CDR2 SYGAGS (reference sequence). The J segment lost 0 bases and the V segment lost 2 bases, leaving 3 bases of the junction unmatched. This CDR3 is built from 15 residues. The CDR3 DNA, read in part, is TGTGCCAGCGGTGAAGGACTGGGGCACTCCTAT. As protein: CASGEGLGHSY. The whole CDR3 sequence is CASGEGLGHSYEQYF.

This clone was observed a handful of times. Genes and germline come from the mouse. The read comes to an end 4 residues before the CDR3 does, leaving the germline J gene to fill in the end. The identical CDR3 is also encoded by other nucleotide sequences in the sample. The rearrangement joins TRBV13-1 to TRBJ2-7; D call uncertain. Trimming removed 4 bases from V and 1 base from J, with 6 bases in between. Germline CDR1 and CDR2: NSHNY and SYGAGN. This CDR3 is 12 amino acids long. The sequenced part of the CDR3 DNA is TGTGCCAGCAGTCGACAATCCTAT. Amino acids: CASSRQSY. The full CDR3 is CASSRQSYEQYF.

To note about this clone: Gene names are mouse gene names. The missing CDR3 end, 4 residues past where the read stops, is filled in from the germline J gene. Other nucleotide sequences in the sample specify the same CDR3. The genes are TRBV1 and TRBJ2-2; 8 nucleotides align to TRBD1. Germline V gene lookup returns CDR1 NSQYPW and CDR2 LRSPGD (reference sequence). With 3 bases clipped from V and 0 bases from J, the junction kept 3 bases outside the gene matches. The CDR3 is 16 amino acids. CDR3 amino acids: CTCSAPGQANTGQLYF. The CDR3 DNA, read in part, is TGCACCTGCAGTGCGCCGGGACAGGCAAACACCGGG.

The table lists this clone with a few counts. The gene symbols are mouse symbols. The CDR3 DNA, read in part, is TGTGCCAGCAGTTTCGGGACTGGGGGAAGCCAAGAC. This gives the protein CASSFGTGGSQD. The CDR3 in full is CASSFGTGGSQDTQYF. The chain combines TRBV14 with TRBJ2-5; 11 bases line up with TRBD2. The sequence runs out 4 residues before the end of the CDR3; the remainder is reconstructed from the germline J gene. This CDR3 region has 16 residues. CDR1 is SGHDT, CDR2 FRDEAV, per germline. V shed 1 base, J shed 2 bases, and the junction held 3 bases outside the gene matches.

Worth noting for this clone: Mouse names are used for the genes. The CDR3 extends 4 residues past the end of the read, so its final part is completed from the germline J gene. This chain joins TRBV19 and TRBJ2-3; 9 bases match TRBD2. V dropped 5 bases and J dropped 0; count of bases not matched to a gene: 7. Looked up from germline, CDR1 is FNHDT and CDR2 is SITEND (reference sequence). The CDR3 covers 16 residues. Partial CDR3 DNA: TGTGCCAGCAGCCCCGGGACTGGGCGTAGTGCAGAA. Translation: CASSPGTGRSAE. The CDR3 in full is CASSPGTGRSAETLYF.

This clone was counted between two and nine times. Mouse gene names and germline throughout. The read comes to an end 4 residues before the CDR3 does, leaving the germline J gene to fill in the end. The V call is TRBV13-3, the J call TRBJ2-7, with 10 positions matching TRBD2. J lost 0 bases, V lost 5 bases, and 5 bases had no gene match. Germline V lookup: CDR1 NNHDY, CDR2 SYVADS. The CDR3 loop spans 15 amino acids. CDR3 bases read: TGTGCCAGCAGCTCCGGGACTGGGGCCTCCTAT. It codes for CASSSGTGASY. From start to end, the CDR3 is CASSSGTGASYEQYF.

This clone was picked up a small number of times. The genes and germline here are from mouse. The CDR3 extends 4 residues past the end of the read, so its final part is completed from the germline J gene. Other DNA sequences in this sample translate to the same CDR3. The V gene is TRBV31, the J gene TRBJ2-2; 11 nucleotides line up with TRBD2. V was clipped by 0 bases and J by 1 base; unmatched bases: 1. The CDR3 length is 16 residues. In germline, CDR1 is GKSSPN, CDR2 SITVG. The covered CDR3 bases are TGTGCCTGGAGTCTCGGGACTGGGGGAAACACCGGG. It translates to CAWSLGTGGNTG. The entire CDR3 sequence reads CAWSLGTGGNTGQLYF.

On this clone: Genes here carry mouse names. The read stops 4 residues short of the end of the CDR3; the missing end is completed from the germline J gene. This same CDR3 is encoded by further DNA sequences in the sample. The chain uses TRBV5 and TRBJ2-7; possibly TRBD1 for D (6 bases). This CDR3 is 13 amino acids long. The germline V gene has CDR1 LGHNA and CDR2 YNLKQL (reference sequence). V was cut by 6 bases and J by 2 bases, with 11 bases left in between. CDR3 DNA, as far as it was read: TGTGCCAGCAGTCCCGGGACAACCTAT. Its protein is CASSPGTTY. The CDR3 as a whole reads CASSPGTTYEQYF.

This clone came up a few times. Gene names and germline refer to mouse. The CDR3 is cut off 4 residues early in the read; its end comes from the germline J gene. The sample carries other DNA sequences with the same CDR3. This chain joins TRBV17 and TRBJ1-1; 12 nucleotides line up with TRBD1. In germline, CDR1 is MNHDT, CDR2 YYDKIL. The CDR3 totals 15 residues. The J segment lost 3 bases and the V segment lost 5 bases, leaving 4 bases of the junction unmatched. Incomplete CDR3 DNA: TGTGCTAGCAGTCGGGACAGGGGGCGGGACACA. The encoded protein is CASSRDRGRDT. The CDR3 reads in full as CASSRDRGRDTEVFF.

As regards this clone: Gene and germline names: mouse. The missing CDR3 end, 4 residues past where the read stops, is filled in from the germline J gene. The rearrangement joins TRBV5 to TRBJ1-1; perhaps TRBD1 as D (5 bases). The CDR3 contains 13 residues. Germline lookup yields CDR1 LGHNA and CDR2 YNLKQL (reference sequence). The CDR3 sequence is CASSQVGREEVFF. Partial CDR3 DNA: TGTGCCAGCAGCCAAGTAGGCAGGGAA.

At least ten counts were recorded for this clone. The genes are named according to mouse. The read ends 4 residues before the CDR3 terminus; that terminus is restored from the germline J gene. This CDR3 is also generated by other DNA sequences in the sample. The chain links TRBV17 to TRBJ1-1; TRBD1 matches at 7 bases. Germline V gives CDR1 MNHDT, CDR2 YYDKIL. The CDR3 covers 12 residues. The V and J ends lost 5 bases and 4 bases, in that order; junction bases with no gene match: 1. The part of the CDR3 DNA that was read is TGTGCTAGCAGTCGACAGGGCACA. Its protein is CASSRQGT. The complete CDR3 reads CASSRQGTEVFF.

This clone was picked up a small number of times. The gene names here belong to mouse. The CDR3 end is not reached by the read, which stops 3 residues before it; the germline J gene fills it in. The rearrangement links TRBV13-1 to TRBJ1-6; 8 nucleotides align to TRBD1. TRBJ1-6 has ORF status, its function being uncertain. Germline loops: CDR1 NSHNY, CDR2 SYGAGN. The CDR3 has 16 amino acids. J gave up 2 bases and V 0 bases, and 1 base lay outside the gene matches. The CDR3 region is CASSDGTGPYNSPLYF. The CDR3 bases that were read are TGTGCCAGCAGTGATGGGACAGGGCCCTATAATTCGCCC.

In this sample, this clone turned up a few times. Mouse gene names and germline throughout. Read sequence stops 4 residues before the CDR3 end, and the germline J gene provides the missing end. The rearrangement joins TRBV1 to TRBJ2-3; 7 bases are shared with TRBD2. The CDR3 has 16 amino acids. Germline V gene data show CDR1 as NSQYPW and CDR2 as LRSPGD (reference sequence). V shed 2 bases, J shed 0 bases, and the junction held 5 bases outside the gene matches. CDR3 sequence reads: CTCSAQLGSSAETLYF. The CDR3 DNA, read in part, is TGCACCTGCAGTGCACAACTGGGGTCTAGTGCAGAA.

Concerning this clone: The gene symbols are mouse symbols. The read ends 4 residues before the CDR3 terminus; that terminus is restored from the germline J gene. Other DNA sequences in the sample encode the same CDR3. The chain is built from TRBV13-1 and TRBJ1-1; a weak D match, TRBD1 (5 bases). This CDR3 is 15 amino acids long. The V end was cut by 0 bases, the J end by 3 bases, with 12 bases between. Per the germline V gene, CDR1 is NSHNY and CDR2 is SYGAGN. Incomplete CDR3 DNA: TGTGCCAGCAGTGATGCGAGGGGAGGGGACACA. Its protein is CASSDARGGDT. The full CDR3 is CASSDARGGDTEVFF.

This clone has a handful of counts. Gene and germline names: mouse. The read ends 3 residues early relative to the CDR3; the germline J gene fills the gap. The rearrangement joins TRBV21 to TRBJ1-6, with 7 bases fitting TRBD1. TRBV21 is an open reading frame whose function is uncertain. TRBJ1-6 is placed among ORFs of uncertain function. CDR3 size: 18 residues. V trimming: 0 bases; J trimming: 0 bases; junction bases outside the gene matches: 5. The sequenced CDR3 bases are TGTGCTAGCAGTCAATCGTGGGCAGGGGGTTCCTATAATTCGCCC. Translation gives CASSQSWAGGSYNSP. The entire CDR3 protein reads CASSQSWAGGSYNSPLYF.

This clone has only a few counts. Mouse gene names apply. The CDR3 end falls 4 residues outside the read, so it is completed with the germline J gene. This rearrangement joins TRBV5 to TRBJ2-5; 7 bases are a match to TRBD2. This CDR3 spans 15 amino acids. V trimming: 4 bases; J trimming: 1 base; junction bases outside the gene matches: 5. Germline V CDR1 and CDR2: LGHNA, YNLKQL (reference sequence). CDR3 bases read: TGTGCCAGCAGCCCCCAACTGGGGCACCAAGAC. Encoded protein: CASSPQLGHQD. The whole CDR3 protein is CASSPQLGHQDTQYF.

This clone came up a few times. The genes are named according to mouse. The read terminates 4 residues before the CDR3 end, so the remaining end is supplied by the germline J gene. Other DNA sequences within the sample encode an identical CDR3. The chain uses TRBV1 and TRBJ2-2; D gene uncertain. Trimming cost V 3 bases and J 0 bases, with 5 bases left between them. This CDR3 has 14 residues. In germline, CDR1 is NSQYPW, CDR2 LRSPGD (reference sequence). CDR3 region: CTCSAQTNTGQLYF. The covered CDR3 bases are TGCACCTGCAGTGCTCAGACAAACACCGGG.

With respect to this clone: The genes and germline here are from mouse. Read data end 4 residues before the CDR3 end; the end is taken from the germline J gene. The same CDR3 can be traced to other DNA sequences in this sample. J is TRBJ2-1 and V is TRBV13-3; tentatively, D is TRBD2 (7 bases). Germline loops: CDR1 NNHDY, CDR2 SYVADS. CDR3 length: 15 residues. Trimming stripped 0 bases from V and 2 bases from J, with 9 bases between. The part of the CDR3 DNA that was read is TGTGCCAGCAGTGATGAGGGGGGGGACTATGCT. Its protein product is CASSDEGGDYA. The entire CDR3 reads CASSDEGGDYAEQFF.

The sample holds a few counts of this clone. The gene symbols are mouse symbols. The CDR3 end lies 4 residues beyond the end of the read and is filled in from the germline J gene. V gene TRBV1 combines with J gene TRBJ2-2; D is unresolved. Germline-derived CDR1 and CDR2 are NSQYPW and LRSPGD (reference sequence). The CDR3 runs to 12 residues. The CDR3: CTCSAGGGQLYF. Partial CDR3 DNA: TGCACCTGCAGTGCAGGGGGAGGG.

Of note for this clone: Each gene name is a mouse one. The sequence runs out 4 residues before the end of the CDR3; the remainder is reconstructed from the germline J gene. The J gene is TRBJ2-7, the V gene TRBV5; 9 bases map to TRBD1. CDR1 and CDR2 from the germline V gene are LGHNA and YNLKQL (reference sequence). This CDR3 is 16 amino acids long. The V segment lost 0 bases and the J segment 1 base; nucleotides outside the gene matches: 4. The CDR3 loop is CASSQEEGTGSYEQYF. The CDR3 DNA, read in part, is TGTGCCAGCAGCCAAGAAGAGGGGACAGGGTCCTAT.

Remarks on this clone: Gene names and germline refer to mouse. The read finishes 4 residues shy of the CDR3 end, and the germline J gene is used to complete it. V usage is TRBV1 and J usage is TRBJ2-7; the match to TRBD2 covers 9 bases. Per germline, CDR1 NSQYPW and CDR2 LRSPGD (reference sequence). There are 14 residues in the CDR3. The V segment lost 3 bases and the J segment 3 bases; nucleotides outside the gene matches: 3. The CDR3 reads CTCSATGGLYEQYF. The covered CDR3 bases are TGCACCTGCAGTGCGACTGGGGGACTCTAT.

With respect to this clone: Gene names are the mouse ones. This CDR3 reads CASSLSQGSSYEQYF. CDR3 DNA, as far as it was read: TGTGCCAGCAGTTTGTCACAGGGGAGCTCCTAT. The chain carries TRBV14 and TRBJ2-7; TRBD1 agrees at 7 bases. The read ends 4 residues shy of where the CDR3 ends; the end is completed using the germline J gene. Germline values: CDR1 SGHDT, CDR2 FRDEAV. The CDR3 extends over 15 amino acids. J lost 0 bases, V lost 2 bases, and 5 bases had no gene match.

A note on this clone: Gene names denote mouse genes. From the germline J gene comes the end of the CDR3, since the read stops 4 residues before it. The same CDR3 can be traced to other DNA sequences in this sample. The chain employs TRBV13-2 and TRBJ2-1; perhaps TRBD1 as D (7 bases). The CDR3 sequence is 13 residues long. Germline V gene sequence: CDR1 NNHNN, CDR2 SYGAGS (reference sequence). This CDR3 reads CASGDAGGAEQFF. CDR3 DNA, as far as it was read: TGTGCCAGCGGTGATGCAGGGGGGGCT.